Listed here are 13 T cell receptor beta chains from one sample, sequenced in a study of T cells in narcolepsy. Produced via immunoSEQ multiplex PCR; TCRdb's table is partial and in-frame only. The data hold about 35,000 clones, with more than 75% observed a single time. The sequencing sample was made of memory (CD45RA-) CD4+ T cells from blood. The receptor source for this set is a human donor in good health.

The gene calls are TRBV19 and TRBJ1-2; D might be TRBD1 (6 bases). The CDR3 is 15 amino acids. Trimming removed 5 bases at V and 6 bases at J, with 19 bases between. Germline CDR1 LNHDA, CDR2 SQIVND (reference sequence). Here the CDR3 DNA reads TGTGCCAGTAGTCCCCCCTGGGGGGGGGCTGATGGCTACACCTTC. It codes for CASSPPWGGADGYTF.

In DNA form, the CDR3 reads TGTGCCAGCAGCGGGCGGGAGCGGGGCGGGGAGCTGTTTTTT. Its protein product is CASSGRERGGELFF. The chain carries TRBV4-2 and TRBJ2-2; 7 bases are a match to TRBD2. V lost 5 bases, J lost 7 bases, and 7 bases stayed unmatched. The CDR3 length is 14 residues. Germline V gene data show CDR1 as LGHNA and CDR2 as YNFKEQ.

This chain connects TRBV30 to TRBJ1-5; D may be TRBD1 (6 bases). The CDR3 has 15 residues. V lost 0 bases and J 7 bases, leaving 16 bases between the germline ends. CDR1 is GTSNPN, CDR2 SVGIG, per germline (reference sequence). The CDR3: CAWSVGSGARQPQHF. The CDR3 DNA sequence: TGTGCCTGGAGTGTTGGCTCAGGGGCCAGACAGCCCCAGCATTTT.

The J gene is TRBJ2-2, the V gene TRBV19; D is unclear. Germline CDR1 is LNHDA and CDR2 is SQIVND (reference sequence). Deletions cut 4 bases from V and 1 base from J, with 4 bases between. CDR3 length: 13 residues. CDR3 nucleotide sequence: TGTGCCAGTAGTAGCAGGAACACCGGGGAGCTGTTTTTT. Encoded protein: CASSSRNTGELFF.

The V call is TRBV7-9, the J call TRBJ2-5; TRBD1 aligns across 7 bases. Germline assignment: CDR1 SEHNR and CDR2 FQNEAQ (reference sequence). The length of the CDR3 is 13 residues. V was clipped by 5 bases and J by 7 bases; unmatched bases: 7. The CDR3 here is CASSPGQDGTQYF. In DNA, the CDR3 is TGTGCCAGCAGCCCAGGACAGGATGGGACCCAGTACTTC.

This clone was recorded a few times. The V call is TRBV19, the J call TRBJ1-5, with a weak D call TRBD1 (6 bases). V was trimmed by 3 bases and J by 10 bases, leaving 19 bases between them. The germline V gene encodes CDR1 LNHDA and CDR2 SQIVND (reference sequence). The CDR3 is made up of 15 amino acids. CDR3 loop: CASSINLQGSGPQHF. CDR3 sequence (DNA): TGTGCCAGTAGTATCAATCTCCAGGGGTCGGGTCCCCAGCATTTT. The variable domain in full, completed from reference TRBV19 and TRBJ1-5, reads DGGITQSPKYLFRKEGQNVTLSCEQNLNHDAMYWYRQDPGQGLRLIYYSQIVNDFQKGDIAEGYSVSREKKESFPLTVTSAQKNPTAFYLCASSINLQGSGPQHFGDGTRLSIL.

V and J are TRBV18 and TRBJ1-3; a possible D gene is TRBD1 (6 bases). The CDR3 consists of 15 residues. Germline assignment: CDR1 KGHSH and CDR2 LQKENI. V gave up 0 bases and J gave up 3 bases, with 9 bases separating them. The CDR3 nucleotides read TGTGCCAGCTCACCACCGGGGGCCGTTGGAAACACCATATATTTT. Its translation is CASSPPGAVGNTIYF.

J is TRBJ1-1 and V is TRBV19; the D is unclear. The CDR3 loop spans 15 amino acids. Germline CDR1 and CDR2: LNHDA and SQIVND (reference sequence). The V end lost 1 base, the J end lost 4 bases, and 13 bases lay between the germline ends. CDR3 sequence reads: CASSIGAGISTEAFF. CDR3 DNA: TGTGCCAGTAGTATAGGGGCCGGGATCAGCACTGAAGCTTTCTTT.

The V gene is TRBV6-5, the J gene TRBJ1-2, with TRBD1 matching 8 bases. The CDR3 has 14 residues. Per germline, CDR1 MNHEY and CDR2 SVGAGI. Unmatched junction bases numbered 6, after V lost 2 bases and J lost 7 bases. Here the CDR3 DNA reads TGTGCCAGCAGTTACGACAGGGGATCTCCTGGCTACACCTTC. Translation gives CASSYDRGSPGYTF.

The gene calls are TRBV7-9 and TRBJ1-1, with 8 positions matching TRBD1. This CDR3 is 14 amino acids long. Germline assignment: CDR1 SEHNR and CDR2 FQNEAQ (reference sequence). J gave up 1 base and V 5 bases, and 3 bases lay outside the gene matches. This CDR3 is CASSRQGQNTEAFF. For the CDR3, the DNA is TGTGCCAGCAGCAGACAGGGGCAGAACACTGAAGCTTTCTTT.

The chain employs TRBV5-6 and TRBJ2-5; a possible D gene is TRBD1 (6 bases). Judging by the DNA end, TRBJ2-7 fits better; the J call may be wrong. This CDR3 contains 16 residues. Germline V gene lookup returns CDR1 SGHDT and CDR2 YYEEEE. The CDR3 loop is CASSLAGRGPSYEQYF. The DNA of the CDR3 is TGTGCCAGCAGCTTGGCCGGCAGGGGACCCTCCTACGAGCAGTACTTC.

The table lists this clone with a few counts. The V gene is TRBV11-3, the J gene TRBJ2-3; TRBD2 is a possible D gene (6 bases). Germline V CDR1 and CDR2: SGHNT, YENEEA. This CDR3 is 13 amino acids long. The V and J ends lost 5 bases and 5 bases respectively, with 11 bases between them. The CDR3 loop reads CASSLRERDTQYF. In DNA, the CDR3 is TGTGCCAGCAGCCTTCGGGAGCGAGATACGCAGTATTTT.

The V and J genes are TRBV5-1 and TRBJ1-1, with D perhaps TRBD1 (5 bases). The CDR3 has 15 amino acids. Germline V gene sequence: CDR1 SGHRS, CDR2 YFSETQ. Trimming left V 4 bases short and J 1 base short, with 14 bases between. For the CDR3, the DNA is TGCGCCAGCAGCCTCCCTGACAGAGAGAACACTGAAGCTTTCTTT. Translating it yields CASSLPDRENTEAFF.